This T cell receptor beta chain is from a study of blood T cell repertoires in COVID-19. Study context: Samples of COVID-19 (acute and convalescent) were obtained from the United States, Italy and Spain. PBMCs, B-cell-depleted T cells, or T cells provided the cDNA or gDNA that made up the material.

V was shortened by 2 bases and J by 3 bases, with 11 bases between the two germline ends. CDR3 length: 14 residues. From germline, CDR1 is SGHVS and CDR2 FQNEAQ. Under the authors' procedure: Estimation of nucleated cell counts relied on the amplification of reference gene primers. Clones were sequenced by immunoSEQ multiplex PCR, and TCRdb holds only the in-frame ones, with some missing. That table supplies the V and J calls and clone size; D and trimming were determined from the DNA. The sample carries more than 300,000 clones, around 89% recorded once. Patients in Seattle were enrolled during active infection, then followed longitudinally.

This TCR derives from a middle-aged woman with COVID-19, enrolled during active disease. The chain has TRBV7-8 and TRBJ2-7, with D maybe TRBD1 (5 bases). Sequencing was performed on peripheral blood. The CDR3 region is CASSLPPGLYEQYF. The CDR3 DNA is TGTGCCAGCAGCTTACCCCCAGGGCTCTACGAGCAGTACTTC.